The 4 T cell receptor beta chains below all came from one sample that was sequenced in a study of spatial heterogeneity in lung cancer. General study results and limits: Within tumors, counts of expanded alpha and beta TCRs tracked tumor mutation counts.

As to time point: sample taken at primary tumor resection. No antigen is known for these receptors. Each CDR3 protein is one row after TCRdb ran MiXCR on the 5' RACE reads. This sample has about 10,000 distinct CDR3 sequences, with over 9.5% found just once. Sequencing was performed on lung tumor tissue, taken at surgery. The receptors here all came from a male donor with early-stage non-small cell lung cancer.

The gene calls are TRBV5-1 and TRBJ1-3; D is unclear. Trimming left V 4 bases short and J 0 bases short, with 8 bases between. In germline, CDR1 is SGHRS, CDR2 YFSETQ. This CDR3 comprises 14 residues. CDR3 sequence: CASSPSFSGNTIYF. As DNA, the CDR3 is TGCGCCAGCAGCCCAAGCTTCTCTGGAAACACCATATATTTT.

Ten or more counts support this clonotype. The gene calls are TRBV7-9 and TRBJ1-2, with D unclear. The CDR3 totals 11 residues. Trimming removed 8 bases at V and 3 bases at J, with 7 bases between. Germline CDR1 is SEHNR and CDR2 is FQNEAQ (reference sequence). The CDR3 DNA reads as TGTGCCAGCGAAAGGGACTATGGCTACACCTTC. It yields the protein CASERDYGYTF.

This chain joins TRBV7-2 and TRBJ2-7; 9 bases map to TRBD1. Per germline, CDR1 SGHTA and CDR2 FQGNSA. The CDR3 runs to 14 residues. Trimming removed 4 bases from V and 3 bases from J; junction bases left unmatched: 4. Here the CDR3 DNA reads TGTGCCAGCAGCTACCGGGACAGGGTCTACGAGCAGTACTTC. Translated: CASSYRDRVYEQYF.

This clonotype has a count of ten or more. The V call is TRBV29-1, the J call TRBJ1-1, with no clear D. The V gene's germline CDR1 is SQVTM and CDR2 ANQGSEA. CDR3 length equals 15 residues. V lost 4 bases and J 0 bases, leaving 15 bases between the germline ends. The CDR3 protein is CSVAQPFPMNTEAFF. In nucleotides, the CDR3 is TGCAGCGTTGCGCAGCCTTTTCCTATGAACACTGAAGCTTTCTTT.